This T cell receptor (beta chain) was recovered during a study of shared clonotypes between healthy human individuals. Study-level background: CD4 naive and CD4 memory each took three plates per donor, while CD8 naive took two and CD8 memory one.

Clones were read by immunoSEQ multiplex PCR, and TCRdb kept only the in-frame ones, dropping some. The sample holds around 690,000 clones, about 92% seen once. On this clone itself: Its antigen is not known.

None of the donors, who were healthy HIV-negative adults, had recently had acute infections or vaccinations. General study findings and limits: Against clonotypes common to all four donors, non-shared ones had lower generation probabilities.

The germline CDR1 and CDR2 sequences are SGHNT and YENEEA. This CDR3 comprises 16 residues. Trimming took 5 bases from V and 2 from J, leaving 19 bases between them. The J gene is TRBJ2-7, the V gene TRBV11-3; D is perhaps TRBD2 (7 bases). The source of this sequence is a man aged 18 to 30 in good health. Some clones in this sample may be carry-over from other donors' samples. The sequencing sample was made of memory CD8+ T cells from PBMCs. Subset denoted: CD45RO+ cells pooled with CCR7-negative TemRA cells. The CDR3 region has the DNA TGTGCCAGCAGCCCCCAGCGGGACGGGGGCCCCTACGAGCAGTACTTC. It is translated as CASSPQRDGGPYEQYF. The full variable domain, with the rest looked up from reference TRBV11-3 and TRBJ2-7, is EAGVVQSPRYKIIEKKQPVAFWCNPISGHNTLYWYLQNLGQGPELLIRYENEEAVDDSQLPKDRFSAERLKGVDSTLKIQPAELGDSAVYLCASSPQRDGGPYEQYFGPGTRLTVT.